The 17 T cell receptor beta chains presented below share a single source sample, sequenced in a study of Ad26.COV2.S vaccination and SARS-CoV-2 variants. TCRdb keeps only in-frame clones here, not all; method: immunoSEQ multiplex PCR. Of about 350,000 clones listed, more than 75% are singletons. The treatment is: 15 to 20 received Ad26.COV2.S at low or high dose, single or two shots; several received placebo; per-sample allocation not given. Samples were taken on day 63 after the first vaccine or placebo injection. The material sequenced was peripheral blood, taken in a trial of Ad26.COV2.S vaccine versus placebo. The receptor source for this set is a person aged 18-60 years who received the Ad26.COV2.S COVID-19 vaccine or a placebo.

This chain connects TRBV3-1 (or the pseudogene TRBV3-2) to TRBJ2-7; possibly TRBD1 for D (6 bases). The CDR3 contains 13 residues. With 1 base removed from V and 8 bases from J, the gap between germline ends came to 12 bases. Per germline, CDR1 LGHDT and CDR2 YNNKEL (reference sequence). The CDR3 region has the DNA TGTGCCAGCAGCCAAGGAAGACAGGTCCAGCAGTACTTC. Protein: CASSQGRQVQQYF.

The gene calls are TRBV30 and TRBJ1-6, with 10 nucleotides matching TRBD1. Trimming took 5 bases from V and 9 from J; bases not matched to a gene: 4. The germline CDR1 and CDR2 sequences are GTSNPN and SVGIG (reference sequence). The CDR3 totals 13 residues. CDR3 region: CAWQGQGGSPLHF. For the CDR3, the DNA is TGTGCCTGGCAAGGACAGGGGGGTTCACCCCTCCACTTT. The full variable domain, in which reference TRBV30 and TRBJ1-6 provide the parts outside the CDR3, is SQTIHQWPATLVQPVGSPLSLECTVEGTSNPNLYWYRQAAGRGLQLLFYSVGIGQISSEVPQNLSASRPQDRQFILSSKKLLLSDSGFYLCAWQGQGGSPLHFGNGTRLTVT.

This rearrangement joins TRBV2 to TRBJ1-5; D gene uncertain. Germline values: CDR1 SNHLY, CDR2 FYNNEI. V lost 4 bases to trimming and J lost 5 bases, with 24 bases between them. The CDR3 is made up of 18 amino acids. In nucleotides, the CDR3 is TGTGCCAGCAGTGTAAGTCAGACACATCACGTTGGCGATCAGCCCCAGCATTTT. Amino acid sequence: CASSVSQTHHVGDQPQHF.

V gene TRBV28 combines with J gene TRBJ2-4; weak D call: TRBD1 (6 bases). This CDR3 spans 15 amino acids. Germline CDR1 is MDHEN and CDR2 is SYDVKM. Trimming took 3 bases from V and 0 from J, leaving 9 bases between them. CDR3 in amino acids: CASSFGQLAKNIQYF. The CDR3 DNA follows: TGTGCCAGCAGTTTCGGACAGCTAGCCAAAAACATTCAGTACTTC.

This chain joins TRBV3-1 (or the pseudogene TRBV3-2) and TRBJ2-3, with D possibly matching TRBD2 (5 bases). Germline assignment: CDR1 LGHDT and CDR2 YNNKEL (reference sequence). Trimming stripped 6 bases from V and 1 base from J, with 14 bases between. The CDR3 loop spans 15 amino acids. CDR3 sequence (DNA): TGTGCCAGCAGGATCACGGGGTCAGGCACAGATACGCAGTATTTT. This sequence encodes CASRITGSGTDTQYF.

This sequence joins TRBV11-2 and TRBJ2-7; 7 nucleotides align to TRBD1. This CDR3 comprises 14 residues. V shed 5 bases, J shed 2 bases, and the junction held 6 bases outside the gene matches. Per the germline V gene, CDR1 is SGHAT and CDR2 is FQNNGV. The CDR3 DNA reads as TGTGCCAGCAGCGACAGACAGGGAACCTACGAGCAGTACTTC. Its translation: CASSDRQGTYEQYF.

CDR3 in amino acids: CAGRISTGGNRPTSYEQYF. In DNA, the CDR3 is TGCGCCGGCCGAATTTCTACAGGGGGCAACCGCCCGACTTCCTACGAGCAGTACTTC. The rearrangement links TRBV10-1 to TRBJ2-7; 9 bases agree with TRBD1. V shed 11 bases, J shed 1 base, and the junction held 24 bases outside the gene matches. CDR1 is WNHNN and CDR2 is SYGVQD in the germline V gene (reference sequence). The CDR3 spans 19 residues.

The V and J genes are TRBV14 and TRBJ1-2, with 8 positions matching TRBD1. This CDR3 is built from 13 residues. Germline loops: CDR1 SGHDN, CDR2 FVKESK. J gave up 3 bases and V 4 bases, and 1 base lay outside the gene matches. The CDR3 protein is CASSLQGDYGYTF. The CDR3 DNA reads TGTGCCAGCAGCCTACAGGGGGACTATGGCTACACCTTC.

The chain carries TRBV6-5 and TRBJ1-2, with D perhaps matching TRBD1 (5 bases). The CDR3 has 14 residues. Trimming stripped 3 bases from V and 4 bases from J, with 12 bases between. The germline V gene encodes CDR1 MNHEY and CDR2 SVGAGI. CDR3 sequence reads: CASSYAGKIYGYTF. In DNA form, the CDR3 reads TGTGCCAGCAGTTATGCAGGGAAGATCTATGGCTACACCTTC.

This clone appeared once. The V and J genes are TRBV5-8 and TRBJ1-5; 8 bases agree with TRBD1. The V gene end was trimmed by 0 bases and the J gene end by 0 bases; junction bases not matched to a gene: 5. Germline CDR1 is SGHTS and CDR2 is YDEGEE. The CDR3 is 17 residues long. Written as DNA, the CDR3 is TGTGCCAGCAGCTTGGGACAGGGGACTTATAGCAATCAGCCCCAGCATTTT. This sequence encodes CASSLGQGTYSNQPQHF.

The chain joins TRBV5-6 to TRBJ1-2; a possible D gene is TRBD1 (6 bases). CDR3 length equals 14 residues. V dropped 4 bases and J dropped 2 bases, with 12 bases sitting between them. Germline CDR1 SGHDT, CDR2 YYEEEE. CDR3 residues: CASSRDKMNYGYTF. CDR3 DNA sequence: TGTGCCAGCAGCCGGGACAAGATGAACTATGGCTACACCTTC. Combining the CDR3 with reference TRBV5-6 and TRBJ1-2 gives the whole variable domain DAGVTQSPTHLIKTRGQQVTLRCSPKSGHDTVSWYQQALGQGPQFIFQYYEEEERQRGNFPDRFSGHQFPNYSSELNVNALLLGDSALYLCASSRDKMNYGYTFGSGTRLTVV.

The chain links TRBV24-1 to TRBJ2-3; D remains ambiguous. In germline, CDR1 is KGHDR, CDR2 SFDVKD. CDR3 length: 12 residues. V was trimmed by 3 bases and J by 3 bases, leaving 3 bases between them. CDR3 in DNA: TGTGCCACCAGTGATAAGACAGATACGCAGTATTTT. It is translated as CATSDKTDTQYF.

The chain couples TRBV18 to TRBJ1-4; D is ambiguous. The V gene's germline CDR1 is KGHSH and CDR2 LQKENI. With 3 bases removed from V and 0 bases from J, the gap between germline ends came to 11 bases. This CDR3 region has 16 residues. The CDR3 DNA follows: TGTGCCAGCTCACCGGGGTCGCCGGCAACTAATGAAAAACTGTTTTTT. This encodes CASSPGSPATNEKLFF.

This rearrangement joins TRBV27 to TRBJ1-2; 9 nucleotides agree with TRBD1. Per the germline V gene, CDR1 is MNHEY and CDR2 is SMNVEV (reference sequence). There are 14 residues in the CDR3. Unmatched junction bases numbered 3, after V lost 3 bases and J lost 4 bases. This CDR3 is CASSFLTGGYGYTF. The CDR3 DNA reads as TGTGCCAGCAGTTTCCTGACAGGGGGCTATGGCTACACCTTC.

The chain joins TRBV6-5 to TRBJ2-6; no reliable D call. The CDR3 extends over 15 amino acids. Germline CDR1 reads MNHEY; CDR2 reads SVGAGI. Trimming took 7 bases from V and 0 from J, leaving 10 bases between them. CDR3: CASIGSLSGANVLTF. The CDR3 DNA reads TGTGCCAGCATTGGCAGCCTCTCTGGGGCCAACGTCCTGACTTTC.

J is TRBJ1-4 and V is TRBV5-1; 8 positions match TRBD1. V was clipped by 0 bases and J by 5 bases; unmatched bases: 9. The CDR3 has 17 amino acids. The germline V gene encodes CDR1 SGHRS and CDR2 YFSETQ. In DNA form, the CDR3 reads TGCGCCAGCAGCTTGGCTCCCCTACAGGGGGTAAATGAAAAACTGTTTTTT. This encodes CASSLAPLQGVNEKLFF.

This clone was seen only a few times. V is TRBV10-1 and J is TRBJ1-1; D unclear. The CDR3 contains 16 residues. Between the trimmed V and J ends, which lost 0 bases and 1 base, there was a span of 12 bases. The V gene's germline CDR1 is WNHNN and CDR2 SYGVQD (reference sequence). The CDR3 sequence is CASSESPGRGNTEAFF. In DNA, the CDR3 is TGCGCCAGCAGTGAGTCACCAGGACGCGGGAACACTGAAGCTTTCTTT.